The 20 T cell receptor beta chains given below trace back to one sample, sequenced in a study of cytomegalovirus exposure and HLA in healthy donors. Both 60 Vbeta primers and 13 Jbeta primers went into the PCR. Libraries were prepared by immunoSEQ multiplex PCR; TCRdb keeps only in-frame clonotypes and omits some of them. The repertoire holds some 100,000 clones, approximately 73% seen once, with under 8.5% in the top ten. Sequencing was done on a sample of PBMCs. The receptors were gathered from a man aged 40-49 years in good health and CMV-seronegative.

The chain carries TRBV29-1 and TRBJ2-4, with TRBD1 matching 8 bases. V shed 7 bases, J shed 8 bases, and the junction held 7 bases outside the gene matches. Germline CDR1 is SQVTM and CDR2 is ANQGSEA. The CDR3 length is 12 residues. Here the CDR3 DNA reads TGCAGCGCCCTTGGACAGGGAGACATTCAGTACTTC. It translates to CSALGQGDIQYF. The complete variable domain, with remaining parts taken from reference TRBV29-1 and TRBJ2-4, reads SAVISQKPSRDICQRGTSLTIQCQVDSQVTMMFWYRQQPGQSLTLIATANQGSEATYESGFVIDKFPISRPNLTFSTLTVSNMSPEDSSIYLCSALGQGDIQYFGAGTRLSVL.

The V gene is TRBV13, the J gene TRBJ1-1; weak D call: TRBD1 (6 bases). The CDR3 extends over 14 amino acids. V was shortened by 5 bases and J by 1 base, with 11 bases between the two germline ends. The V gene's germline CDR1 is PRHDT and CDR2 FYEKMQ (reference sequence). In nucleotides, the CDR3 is TGTGCCAGCAGCCTACGGACAGCGAACACTGAAGCTTTCTTT. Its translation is CASSLRTANTEAFF.

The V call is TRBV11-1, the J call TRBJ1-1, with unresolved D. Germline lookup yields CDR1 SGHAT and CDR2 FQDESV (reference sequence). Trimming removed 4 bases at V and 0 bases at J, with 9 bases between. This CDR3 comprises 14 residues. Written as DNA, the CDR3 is TGTGCCAGCAGCTCGAGTGAGTTGAACACTGAAGCTTTCTTT. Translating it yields CASSSSELNTEAFF.

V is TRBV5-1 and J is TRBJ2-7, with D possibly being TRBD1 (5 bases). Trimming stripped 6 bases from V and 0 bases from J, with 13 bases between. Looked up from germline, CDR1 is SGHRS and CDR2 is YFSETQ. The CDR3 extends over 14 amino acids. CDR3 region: CASTGDSSSYEQYF. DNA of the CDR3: TGCGCCAGCACAGGAGACAGTTCCTCCTACGAGCAGTACTTC.

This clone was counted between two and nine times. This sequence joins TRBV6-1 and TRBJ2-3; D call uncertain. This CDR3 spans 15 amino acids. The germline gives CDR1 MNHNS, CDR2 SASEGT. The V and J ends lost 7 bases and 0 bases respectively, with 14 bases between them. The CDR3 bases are TGTGCCAGCATCAGGTCGACCCCTAGCACAGATACGCAGTATTTT. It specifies CASIRSTPSTDTQYF.

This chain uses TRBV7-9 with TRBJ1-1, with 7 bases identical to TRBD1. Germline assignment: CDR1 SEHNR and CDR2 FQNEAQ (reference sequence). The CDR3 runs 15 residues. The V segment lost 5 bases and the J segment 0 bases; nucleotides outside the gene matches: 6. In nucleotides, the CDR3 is TGTGCCAGCAGCCGCCAGGGGGGCTTGAACACTGAAGCTTTCTTT. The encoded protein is CASSRQGGLNTEAFF.

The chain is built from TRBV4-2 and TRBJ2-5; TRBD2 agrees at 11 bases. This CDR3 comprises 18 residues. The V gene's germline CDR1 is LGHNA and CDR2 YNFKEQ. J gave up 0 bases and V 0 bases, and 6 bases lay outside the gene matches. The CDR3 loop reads CASSQDRATSGDQETQYF. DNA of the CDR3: TGTGCCAGCAGCCAAGACCGGGCGACTAGCGGGGACCAAGAGACCCAGTACTTC.

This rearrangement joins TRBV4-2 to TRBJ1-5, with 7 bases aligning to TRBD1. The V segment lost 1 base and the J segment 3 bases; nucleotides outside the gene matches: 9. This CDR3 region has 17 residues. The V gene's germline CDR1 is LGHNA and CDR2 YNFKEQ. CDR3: CASSQVRETGLNQPQHF. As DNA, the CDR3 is TGTGCCAGCAGCCAAGTTCGGGAGACAGGGCTCAATCAGCCCCAGCATTTT.

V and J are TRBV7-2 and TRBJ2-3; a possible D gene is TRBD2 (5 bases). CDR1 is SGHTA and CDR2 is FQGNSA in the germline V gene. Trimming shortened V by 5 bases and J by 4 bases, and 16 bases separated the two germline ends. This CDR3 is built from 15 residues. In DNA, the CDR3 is TGTGCCAGCAGCCCCGCCGGGATTCACCCAGATACGCAGTATTTT. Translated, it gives CASSPAGIHPDTQYF.

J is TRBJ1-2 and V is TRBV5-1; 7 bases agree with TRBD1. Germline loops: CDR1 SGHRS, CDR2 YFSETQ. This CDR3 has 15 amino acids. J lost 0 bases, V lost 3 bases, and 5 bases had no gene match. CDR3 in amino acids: CASSSLGQANYGYTF. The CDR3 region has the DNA TGCGCCAGCAGCTCCTTAGGACAGGCTAACTATGGCTACACCTTC.

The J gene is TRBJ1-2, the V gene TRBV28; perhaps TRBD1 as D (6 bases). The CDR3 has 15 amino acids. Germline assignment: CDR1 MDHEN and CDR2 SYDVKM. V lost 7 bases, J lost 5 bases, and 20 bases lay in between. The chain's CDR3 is CASTQHRTESYGYTF. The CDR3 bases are TGTGCCAGCACCCAACATAGGACAGAGTCTTATGGCTACACCTTC.

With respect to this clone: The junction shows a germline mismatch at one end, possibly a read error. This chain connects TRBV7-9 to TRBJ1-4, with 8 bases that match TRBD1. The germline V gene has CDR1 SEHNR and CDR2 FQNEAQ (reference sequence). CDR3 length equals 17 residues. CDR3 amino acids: CSSSLAQGAGTNEKLFF. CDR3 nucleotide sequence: TGTTCCAGCAGCTTAGCGCAGGGGGCTGGAACTAATGAAAAACTGTTTTTT.

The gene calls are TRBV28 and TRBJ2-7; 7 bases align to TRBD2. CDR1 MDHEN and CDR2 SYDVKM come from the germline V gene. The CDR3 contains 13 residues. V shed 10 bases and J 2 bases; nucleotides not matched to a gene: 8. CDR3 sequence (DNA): TGTGCCACCAGGCCAGCGGGGACCTACGAGCAGTACTTC. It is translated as CATRPAGTYEQYF.

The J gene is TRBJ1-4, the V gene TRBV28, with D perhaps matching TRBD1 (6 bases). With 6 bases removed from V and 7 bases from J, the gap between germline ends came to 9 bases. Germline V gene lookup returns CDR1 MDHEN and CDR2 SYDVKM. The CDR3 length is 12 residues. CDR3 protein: CASSQGSEKLFF. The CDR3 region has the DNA TGTGCCAGCAGCCAGGGGAGTGAAAAACTGTTTTTT.

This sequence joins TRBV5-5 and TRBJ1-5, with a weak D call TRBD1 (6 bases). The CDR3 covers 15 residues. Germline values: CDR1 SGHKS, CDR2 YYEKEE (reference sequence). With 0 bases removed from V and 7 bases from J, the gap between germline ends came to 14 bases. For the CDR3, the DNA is TGTGCCAGCAGCTTGGGCACAGGGCCGGGGCAGCCCCAGCATTTT. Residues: CASSLGTGPGQPQHF.

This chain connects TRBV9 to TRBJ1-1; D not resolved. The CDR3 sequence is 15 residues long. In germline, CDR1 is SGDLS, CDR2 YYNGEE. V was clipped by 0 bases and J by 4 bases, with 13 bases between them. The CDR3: CASSVVTGGSTEAFF. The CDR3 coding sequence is TGTGCCAGCAGCGTAGTGACGGGTGGAAGCACTGAAGCTTTCTTT.

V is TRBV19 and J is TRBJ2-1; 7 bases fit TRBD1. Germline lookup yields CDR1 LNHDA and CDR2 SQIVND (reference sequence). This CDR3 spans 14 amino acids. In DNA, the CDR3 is TGTGCAGTCACCCGGGACAGCTCCTACAATGAGCAGTTCTTC. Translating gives CAVTRDSSYNEQFF.

CDR3 in DNA: TGTGCCAGCAGCTTAGGGGCTGACAGGTCGCTCCACTTT. Its protein product is CASSLGADRSLHF. The chain couples TRBV7-9 to TRBJ1-6, with a tentative D call TRBD1 (6 bases). Deletions cut 1 base from V and 16 bases from J, with 14 bases between. This CDR3 region has 13 residues. CDR1 SEHNR and CDR2 FQNEAQ come from the germline V gene (reference sequence).

CDR3 region: CSGEGQDGYTF. DNA of the CDR3: TGCAGCGGGGAGGGCCAGGATGGCTACACCTTC. V is TRBV29-1 and J is TRBJ1-2; D not certain. CDR3 length: 11 residues. Between the trimmed V and J ends, which lost 7 bases and 6 bases, there was a span of 12 bases. The germline CDR1 and CDR2 sequences are SQVTM and ANQGSEA.

CDR3 in amino acids: CASSYNVRAEAFF. The CDR3 DNA reads TGTGCCAGCAGTTACAATGTCAGGGCTGAAGCTTTCTTT. The V and J genes are TRBV6-6 and TRBJ1-1; D is perhaps TRBD1 (5 bases). The CDR3 sequence is 13 residues long. Germline assignment: CDR1 MNHNY and CDR2 SVGAGI (reference sequence). Between the trimmed V and J ends, which lost 2 bases and 6 bases, there was a span of 10 bases.